This TCR beta chain was obtained from a study of cytomegalovirus exposure and HLA in healthy donors. Across the study: An early release of data contained approximately 80 million unique TCRs, which came from HLA-typed donors. Overall study findings and caveats: Follow-up analysis found HLA locus-dependent TCR association rates, highest for DRB1 and lowest for HLA-C.

This PCR relied on a set of 60 Vbeta primers and 13 Jbeta primers. Sequencing used immunoSEQ multiplex PCR; TCRdb keeps in-frame clones, though not all of them. The table shows about 82,000 clones, with about a tenth occurring only once. This clone appeared a few times. The antigen is not known. The ends lost 0 bases at V and 4 bases at J; junction bases unmatched: 6. CDR1 SGHTA and CDR2 FQGTGA come from the germline V gene. The CDR3 length is 17 residues. The donors were healthy bone marrow donors. The chain joins TRBV7-3 to TRBJ2-3, with TRBD2 matching over 11 bases. The source material was PBMCs. The TCR was taken from a man in his fifties or sixties in good health and CMV-seropositive. CDR3 sequence (DNA): TGTGCCAGCAGCTTAACTAGCGGGGGGGCTAGGTCAGATACGCAGTATTTT. Translated: CASSLTSGGARSDTQYF.